The clone carrying this TCR beta chain showed up just a few times. The CDR3 covers 14 residues. V shed 3 bases, J shed 5 bases, and the junction held 7 bases outside the gene matches. CDR1 SGHRS and CDR2 YFSETQ come from the germline V gene. This record comes from a study of blood T cell repertoires in COVID-19. In the study overall: Acute-phase and convalescent COVID-19 samples originated in the United States, Italy and Spain.

Original processing notes: Amplification of reference gene primers was used by the study to estimate nucleated cell counts. The assay was immunoSEQ multiplex PCR, and TCRdb's table has in-frame clones only and misses some. V, J and clone size were drawn from that table, and D and trimming were deduced from the DNA. The table includes about 130,000 clones, around four fifths detected once. The V gene is TRBV5-1, the J gene TRBJ1-1; 7 nucleotides match TRBD1. Sequencing was done on a sample of peripheral blood. The receptor was derived from an elderly man with COVID-19, enrolled during active disease. Written as DNA, the CDR3 is TGCGCCAGCAGCTCCGGCGCACAGGGGACTGAAGCTTTCTTT. Amino acid sequence: CASSSGAQGTEAFF.